The source of this T cell receptor beta chain is a study of T cells in Graves' hyperthyroidism and ophthalmopathy. Study details: Peripheral blood sampling occurred at initial diagnosis, before any treatment. The study, taken as a whole, reports: Blood also contained most expanded thyroid clonotypes above 0.001. Model predictions of ophthalmopathy came a median around 6.5 months before onset.

Diagnosis relied on clinical symptoms, serum thyroxine and TRAb, thyroid ultrasound and orbital computed tomography. This clonotype was counted at least ten times. Antigen: not known. Between the trimmed V and J ends, which lost 2 bases and 3 bases, there was a span of 14 bases. Germline lookup yields CDR1 MNHEY and CDR2 SMNVEV (reference sequence). The CDR3 has 17 residues. Amplification of TCR beta CDR3 regions used RNA as the template. HTBI primers were the set used in a first-round RT-PCR of the TCR CDR3. TCRdb reprocessed the multiplex PCR reads via MiXCR and lists one record per CDR3 protein. Here the sample spans about 290,000 distinct CDR3 sequences, about an eighth being singletons.

The TCR sequence derives from a woman between 35 and 50 years old with Graves' hyperthyroidism. Sequenced material: blood. The chain couples TRBV27 to TRBJ2-6; possibly TRBD1 for D (5 bases). The CDR3 loop is CASSLASGSYGANVLTF. As DNA, the CDR3 is TGTGCCAGCAGTTTAGCGTCAGGGTCTTATGGGGCCAACGTCCTGACTTTC.